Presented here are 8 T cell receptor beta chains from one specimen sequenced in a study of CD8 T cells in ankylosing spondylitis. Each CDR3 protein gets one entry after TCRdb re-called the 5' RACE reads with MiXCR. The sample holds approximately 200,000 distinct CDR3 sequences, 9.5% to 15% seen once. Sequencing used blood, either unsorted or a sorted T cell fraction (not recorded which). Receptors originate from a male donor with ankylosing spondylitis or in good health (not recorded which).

DNA of the CDR3: TGTGCCAGCAGCCAATTTTACGGGACAGGCAATCAGCCCCAGCATTTT. Encoded protein: CASSQFYGTGNQPQHF. The V call is TRBV3-1, the J call TRBJ1-5; 7 positions match TRBD1. CDR3 size: 16 residues. Unmatched junction bases numbered 6, after V lost 2 bases and J lost 2 bases. Germline V gene lookup returns CDR1 LGHDT and CDR2 YNNKEL (reference sequence).

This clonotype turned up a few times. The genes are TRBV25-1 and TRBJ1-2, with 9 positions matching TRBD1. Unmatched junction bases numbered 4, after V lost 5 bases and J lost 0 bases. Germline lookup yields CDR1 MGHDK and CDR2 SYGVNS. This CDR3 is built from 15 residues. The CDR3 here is CASSLGTGSNYGYTF. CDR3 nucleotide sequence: TGTGCCAGCAGTCTGGGGACAGGGTCTAACTATGGCTACACCTTC.

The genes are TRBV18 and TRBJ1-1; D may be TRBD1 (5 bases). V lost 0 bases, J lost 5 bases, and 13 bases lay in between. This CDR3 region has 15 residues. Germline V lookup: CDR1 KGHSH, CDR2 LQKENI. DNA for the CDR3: TGTGCCAGCTCACCACCGTCGGGGGTTCCTACTGAAGCTTTCTTT. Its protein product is CASSPPSGVPTEAFF.

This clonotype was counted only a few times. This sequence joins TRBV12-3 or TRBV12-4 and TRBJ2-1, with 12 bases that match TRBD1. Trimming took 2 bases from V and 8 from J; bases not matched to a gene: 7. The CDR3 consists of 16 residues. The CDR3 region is CASSLWGDRGLDEQFF. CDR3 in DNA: TGTGCCAGCAGTTTATGGGGGGACAGGGGGCTGGATGAGCAGTTCTTC.

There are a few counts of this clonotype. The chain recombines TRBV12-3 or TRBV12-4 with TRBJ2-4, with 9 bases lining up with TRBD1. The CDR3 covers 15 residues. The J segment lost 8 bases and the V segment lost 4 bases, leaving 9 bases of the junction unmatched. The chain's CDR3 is CASSSGTGSNDIQYF. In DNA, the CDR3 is TGTGCCAGCAGTTCCGGGACAGGGTCGAATGACATTCAGTACTTC.

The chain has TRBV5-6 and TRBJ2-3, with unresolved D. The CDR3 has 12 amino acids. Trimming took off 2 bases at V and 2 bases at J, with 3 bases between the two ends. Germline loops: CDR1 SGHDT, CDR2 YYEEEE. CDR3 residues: CASSFYTDTQYF. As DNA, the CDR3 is TGTGCCAGCAGCTTCTACACAGATACGCAGTATTTT. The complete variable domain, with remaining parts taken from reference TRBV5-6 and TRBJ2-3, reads DAGVTQSPTHLIKTRGQQVTLRCSPKSGHDTVSWYQQALGQGPQFIFQYYEEEERQRGNFPDRFSGHQFPNYSSELNVNALLLGDSALYLCASSFYTDTQYFGPGTRLTVL.

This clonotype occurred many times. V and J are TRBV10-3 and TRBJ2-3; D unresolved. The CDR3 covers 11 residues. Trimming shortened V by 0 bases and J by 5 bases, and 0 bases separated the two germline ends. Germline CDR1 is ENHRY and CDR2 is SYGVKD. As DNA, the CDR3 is TGTGCCATCAGTGAGTCAGATACGCAGTATTTT. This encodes CAISESDTQYF.

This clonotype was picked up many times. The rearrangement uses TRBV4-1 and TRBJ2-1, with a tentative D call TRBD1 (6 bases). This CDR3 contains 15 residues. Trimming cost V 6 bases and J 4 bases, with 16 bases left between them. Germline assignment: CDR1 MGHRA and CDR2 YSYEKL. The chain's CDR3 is CASSRLSGDYNEQFF. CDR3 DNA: TGCGCCAGCAGTAGGCTCTCAGGGGATTACAATGAGCAGTTCTTC.